Each of the 25 T cell receptor beta chains below was sequenced from the same sample in a study of CD4 T cells in relation to SARS-CoV-2 and coronaviruses. Antigens of these TCRs are unknown. Clones were sequenced by immunoSEQ multiplex PCR, and TCRdb holds only the in-frame ones, with some missing. The table lists about 36,000 clones, around 77% of them singletons. Sequenced sample: memory CD4+ T cells from PBMCs, cultured in vitro. Receptors originate from an adult with COVID-19.

The genes are TRBV10-3 and TRBJ2-1; D possibly corresponds to TRBD2 (5 bases). The CDR3 covers 14 residues. The germline V and J ends were trimmed by 4 bases and 7 bases, with 14 bases remaining between them. Germline assignment: CDR1 ENHRY and CDR2 SYGVKD. The CDR3 protein is CAISAPGWLNEQFF. CDR3 nucleotide sequence: TGTGCCATCAGTGCACCGGGATGGTTGAATGAGCAGTTCTTC.

The chain has TRBV30 and TRBJ1-1; D gene unclear. Trimming shortened V by 8 bases and J by 1 base, and 14 bases separated the two germline ends. CDR3 length: 13 amino acids. The germline V gene has CDR1 GTSNPN and CDR2 SVGIG (reference sequence). CDR3 DNA: TGTGCCCAAAAACTTAACGGGAACACTGAAGCTTTCTTT. Its translation: CAQKLNGNTEAFF.

The chain couples TRBV18 to TRBJ2-1, with 12 bases identical to TRBD2. The length of the CDR3 is 16 residues. In germline, CDR1 is KGHSH, CDR2 LQKENI. V shed 2 bases, J shed 9 bases, and the junction held 8 bases outside the gene matches. CDR3 loop: CASSPKLAGGIGEQFF. CDR3 bases: TGTGCCAGCTCACCAAAACTAGCGGGAGGAATCGGTGAGCAGTTCTTC.

This CDR3 reads CASSLKAGGNTEAFF. In DNA form, the CDR3 reads TGTGCCAGCAGTTTAAAGGCAGGTGGGAACACTGAAGCTTTCTTT. The gene calls are TRBV27 and TRBJ1-1; the D is unclear. Germline loops: CDR1 MNHEY, CDR2 SMNVEV (reference sequence). The V end lost 2 bases, the J end lost 1 base, and 11 bases lay between the germline ends. The CDR3 has 15 residues.

The chain combines TRBV3-1 (or the pseudogene TRBV3-2) with TRBJ2-7, with 13 bases aligning to TRBD2. The V segment lost 1 base and the J segment 0 bases; nucleotides outside the gene matches: 0. There are 16 residues in the CDR3. The germline V gene encodes CDR1 LGHDT and CDR2 YNNKEL (reference sequence). This CDR3 reads CASSQGLAGGSYEQYF. The CDR3 bases are TGTGCCAGCAGCCAAGGACTAGCGGGGGGCTCCTACGAGCAGTACTTC.

This clone was detected only a few times. The chain combines TRBV3-1 (or the pseudogene TRBV3-2) with TRBJ2-2; D not resolved. This CDR3 comprises 16 residues. Germline loops: CDR1 LGHDT, CDR2 YNNKEL (reference sequence). V was pared by 5 bases and J by 3 bases, with 16 bases between. In nucleotides, the CDR3 is TGTGCCAGCAGCTCCGACGAAAGAGGCTACACCGGGGAGCTGTTTTTT. Translated, it gives CASSSDERGYTGELFF.

The rearrangement uses TRBV19 and TRBJ2-1, with D possibly called TRBD1 or TRBD2 (5 bases each). CDR1 is LNHDA, CDR2 SQIVND, per germline (reference sequence). The V gene lost 3 bases and the J gene lost 2 bases, with 11 bases spanning the gap. This CDR3 region has 15 residues. CDR3 in DNA: TGTGCCAGTAGTATCGGGTCGGGACCCTACAATGAGCAGTTCTTC. Protein product: CASSIGSGPYNEQFF.

The rearrangement joins TRBV20-1 to TRBJ2-5; 8 nucleotides align to TRBD1. The ends lost 3 bases at V and 2 bases at J; junction bases unmatched: 11. CDR3 length: 16 residues. Germline loops: CDR1 DFQATT, CDR2 SNEGSKA (reference sequence). CDR3 protein: CSASYLPGQEQETQYF. CDR3 coding DNA: TGCAGTGCTAGTTACCTTCCGGGACAGGAGCAAGAGACCCAGTACTTC.

The chain carries TRBV7-2 and TRBJ1-3; no clear D. The CDR3 has 15 residues. The ends were cut back, 1 base at V and 0 bases at J, with 7 bases in the middle. The germline V gene has CDR1 SGHTA and CDR2 FQGNSA. As DNA, the CDR3 is TGTGCCAGCAGCTTAGATCCCTACTCTGGAAACACCATATATTTT. It yields the protein CASSLDPYSGNTIYF.

The V call is TRBV28, the J call TRBJ2-1; tentative D call: TRBD2 (5 bases). The CDR3 consists of 15 residues. The V end lost 2 bases, the J end lost 6 bases, and 14 bases lay between the germline ends. The V gene's germline CDR1 is MDHEN and CDR2 SYDVKM. CDR3 DNA: TGTGCCAGCAGTTTACAGCATCTAGGGAGCAATGAGCAGTTCTTC. The encoded protein is CASSLQHLGSNEQFF.

V gene TRBV19 combines with J gene TRBJ1-3; possible D gene TRBD1, 5 bases. From germline, CDR1 is LNHDA and CDR2 SQIVND (reference sequence). The CDR3 is 15 residues long. V lost 8 bases and J lost 0, with 14 bases in between. The CDR3 DNA sequence: TGTGCCAGTTTCTTCAGGGCGAGCTCTGGAAACACCATATATTTT. Protein product: CASFFRASSGNTIYF. The full variable domain, rest sourced from reference TRBV19 and TRBJ1-3, is DGGITQSPKYLFRKEGQNVTLSCEQNLNHDAMYWYRQDPGQGLRLIYYSQIVNDFQKGDIAEGYSVSREKKESFPLTVTSAQKNPTAFYLCASFFRASSGNTIYFGEGSWLTVV.

V usage is TRBV2 and J usage is TRBJ2-3; TRBD2 aligns across 13 bases. Unmatched junction bases numbered 4, after V lost 4 bases and J lost 6 bases. CDR1 is SNHLY and CDR2 is FYNNEI in the germline V gene. CDR3 length: 15 residues. The DNA of the CDR3 is TGTGCCAGCAGTGGAAGGACTAGCGGGAGCGATACGCAGTATTTT. This sequence encodes CASSGRTSGSDTQYF.

The CDR3 region is CASSLGAGDTDTQYF. CDR3 DNA sequence: TGTGCCAGCAGCTTGGGGGCGGGAGACACAGATACGCAGTATTTT. This chain uses TRBV5-8 with TRBJ2-3; TRBD2 matches at 7 bases. There are 15 residues in the CDR3. Trimming at V came to 0 bases and at J to 2 bases, leaving 3 bases not matched to a gene. CDR1 is SGHTS and CDR2 is YDEGEE in the germline V gene.

The chain joins TRBV5-6 to TRBJ1-3; no clear D. This CDR3 spans 17 amino acids. Trimming left V 1 base short and J 1 base short, with 15 bases between. The germline V gene has CDR1 SGHDT and CDR2 YYEEEE. CDR3 amino acids: CASSLLTSGGSGNTIYF. CDR3 sequence (DNA): TGTGCCAGCAGCTTGTTGACCTCCGGCGGATCTGGAAACACCATATATTTT.

A few counts support this clone. This chain joins TRBV7-9 and TRBJ2-1; the match to TRBD2 covers 13 bases. Trimming took 4 bases from V and 5 from J; bases not matched to a gene: 2. CDR1 and CDR2 (germline): SEHNR, FQNEAQ (reference sequence). This CDR3 is built from 15 residues. The CDR3 region is CASSSTSGRDNEQFF. The CDR3 DNA reads TGTGCCAGCAGCTCCACTAGCGGGAGGGACAATGAGCAGTTCTTC.

This clone was found a few times. The V and J genes are TRBV2 and TRBJ2-2; D perhaps matches TRBD1 (6 bases). Germline V gene lookup returns CDR1 SNHLY and CDR2 FYNNEI. V lost 7 bases and J 2 bases, leaving 14 bases between the germline ends. The CDR3 has 15 amino acids. The DNA for the CDR3 is TGTGCCAGCATGGGGACAAAGTATAACACCGGGGAGCTGTTTTTT. Translation gives CASMGTKYNTGELFF.

The V call is TRBV7-6, the J call TRBJ2-7, with 10 positions matching TRBD1. J lost 0 bases, V lost 6 bases, and 20 bases had no gene match. Looked up from germline, CDR1 is SGHVS and CDR2 is FNYEAQ. CDR3 length equals 20 residues. CDR3: CASSHGPRDRGRLSSYEQYF. The CDR3 nucleotides read TGTGCCAGCAGTCATGGCCCCCGGGACAGGGGTCGACTTAGCTCCTACGAGCAGTACTTC.

V gene TRBV19 combines with J gene TRBJ2-3; 13 bases agree with TRBD2. With 7 bases clipped from V and 3 bases from J, the junction kept 4 bases outside the gene matches. The CDR3 has 15 residues. CDR1 and CDR2 (germline): LNHDA, SQIVND (reference sequence). For the CDR3, the DNA is TGTGCCAGTACCCGGACTAGCGGGAGAACAGATACGCAGTATTTT. Amino acid sequence: CASTRTSGRTDTQYF.

This clone was observed a few times. The chain couples TRBV6-5 to TRBJ1-5; tentative D call: TRBD1 (5 bases). V lost 6 bases, J lost 5 bases, and 14 bases lay in between. Per the germline V gene, CDR1 is MNHEY and CDR2 is SVGAGI. The CDR3 consists of 14 residues. The CDR3 protein is CASSDGTEYQPQHF. In DNA form, the CDR3 reads TGTGCCAGCAGCGACGGGACGGAGTATCAGCCCCAGCATTTT.

This chain connects TRBV14 to TRBJ2-1; no clear D gene. Germline V lookup: CDR1 SGHDN, CDR2 FVKESK. CDR3 size: 14 residues. Trimming left V 0 bases short and J 7 bases short, with 10 bases between. Here the CDR3 reads CASSQDLFRNEQFF. The CDR3 DNA is TGTGCCAGCAGCCAAGATTTATTTCGAAATGAGCAGTTCTTC.

The J gene is TRBJ1-1, the V gene TRBV28; D is possibly TRBD1 (5 bases). The CDR3 has 15 amino acids. V was cut by 7 bases and J by 3 bases, with 18 bases left in between. The germline V gene encodes CDR1 MDHEN and CDR2 SYDVKM. Here the CDR3 DNA reads TGTGCCAGCATAGTCTGGGGGAAAGGAGACACTGAAGCTTTCTTT. Residues: CASIVWGKGDTEAFF.

J is TRBJ2-1 and V is TRBV3-1 (or the pseudogene TRBV3-2); maybe TRBD1 (10 bases). The CDR3 has 22 residues. From germline, CDR1 is LGHDT and CDR2 YNNKEL (reference sequence). V lost 0 bases, J lost 7 bases, and 34 bases lay in between. CDR3 sequence reads: CASSQDGTGASGTSSRGNEQFF. The CDR3 nucleotides read TGTGCCAGCAGCCAAGATGGGACAGGGGCTAGCGGGACGTCTAGCAGGGGGAATGAGCAGTTCTTC.

This chain connects TRBV2 to TRBJ1-1; 8 bases are shared with TRBD1. CDR1 is SNHLY and CDR2 is FYNNEI in the germline V gene. Losses at the gene ends were 6 bases for V and 10 bases for J; bases not matched to a gene: 10. This CDR3 is built from 13 residues. As DNA, the CDR3 is TGTGCCAGCAGGACAGGGGTAGGACCTGGAGCTTTCTTT. Encoded protein: CASRTGVGPGAFF.

V is TRBV19 and J is TRBJ2-6, with 8 bases fitting TRBD1. V lost 4 bases, J lost 0 bases, and 8 bases stayed unmatched. CDR3 length: 18 residues. In germline, CDR1 is LNHDA, CDR2 SQIVND (reference sequence). CDR3 sequence reads: CASSRDRGYSSGANVLTF. The CDR3 DNA sequence: TGTGCCAGTAGTAGAGACAGGGGCTACAGCTCTGGGGCCAACGTCCTGACTTTC.

The CDR3 DNA reads TGTGCCTGCGGTGTCTACGAGCAGTACTTC. Its protein product is CACGVYEQYF. The chain is built from TRBV30 and TRBJ2-7; no definite D call. Trimming removed 6 bases from V and 3 bases from J, with 6 bases in between. The CDR3 runs 10 residues. CDR1 and CDR2 (germline): GTSNPN, SVGIG (reference sequence).